This T cell receptor (beta chain) derives from a study of long-term antiretroviral therapy in people with HIV. The overall study: Collection of the earliest samples took place about a decade ahead of the 2015 immediate-ART recommendation.

Researchers ran immunoSEQ v3.0 at survey level. The repertoire was sequenced with immunoSEQ multiplex PCR; TCRdb's copy has only in-frame clones and lacks some. In the table there are about 35,000 clones, 75% to 90% of which are singletons. CDR3 size: 14 residues. Germline values: CDR1 MNHEY, CDR2 SVGAGI. The V end was cut by 2 bases, the J end by 5 bases, with 10 bases between. The chain couples TRBV6-5 to TRBJ2-1; D not certain. The sample was unsorted PBMCs, taken 2.2 years after starting antiretroviral therapy. The sequence was obtained from a man between 18 and 29 years old with HIV. The CDR3 nucleotides are TGTGCCAGCAGTTACCTCGACCGGGACAATGAGCAGTTCTTC. This codes for CASSYLDRDNEQFF.